This T cell receptor (beta chain) derives from a study of shared clonotypes between healthy human individuals. Points from the study as a whole: Read depth was anticipated to influence clonotype sharing among donors.

Naive CD8 cells, CD45RO-negative and positively selected for CCR7, excluded terminally differentiated effector memory CD45RA+ cells. A note on this clone: The target antigen is unknown.

The germline V gene has CDR1 SGHAT and CDR2 FQNNGV. This CDR3 has 15 amino acids. The V end lost 4 bases, the J end lost 5 bases, and 17 bases lay between the germline ends. Sequenced by immunoSEQ multiplex PCR; TCRdb stores in-frame clones only, minus some. This sample carries about 2.1 million clones, 80% to 95% of them seen once, and the ten largest clones take around 1.7%. Source material: naive CD8+ T cells from PBMCs. The chain carries TRBV11-2 and TRBJ2-5, with D possibly being TRBD2 (6 bases). The clonotype was recovered from a man in his late teens or twenties in good health. Some clones in this sample may be carry-over from other donors' samples. The CDR3 bases are TGTGCCAGCAGCTCGGGAGTGATTGGTATGGAGACCCAGTACTTC. This gives the protein CASSSGVIGMETQYF.